The sequence of this TCR beta chain was determined in a study of identical twins. TCRdb used MiXCR to reprocess the 5' RACE reads, holding one entry per CDR3 protein. The profile covers roughly 250,000 distinct CDR3 sequences, with 6% to 8.5% appearing a single time and under 6% taken by the ten largest. Many counts were recorded for this clonotype. The antigen is unknown. There are 14 residues in the CDR3. The V gene's germline CDR1 is SNHLY and CDR2 FYNNEI. The V gene end was trimmed by 7 bases and the J gene end by 3 bases; junction bases not matched to a gene: 6. General study findings and limits: Modelling underestimated the level of out-of-frame TCR alpha sharing observed in monozygotic twins. Those out-of-frame alpha sequences shared by twins showed an excess of low generation probability.

Everyone who donated was a healthy Caucasian. A further study also used this sample, focusing on yellow fever vaccine responses in identical twins. According to that study: Reported findings indicate that twins' vaccine T cell responses seemed partially convergent, partially personalized.

This TCR was recovered from a woman younger than 30 in good health. The sample comprised CD8+ T cells sorted from blood. The rearrangement links TRBV2 to TRBJ2-7; 10 nucleotides match TRBD1. This CDR3 reads CASNPGQGDYEQYF. CDR3 sequence (DNA): TGTGCCAGCAATCCCGGACAGGGGGACTACGAGCAGTACTTC.